What follows are 18 T cell receptor beta chains derived from one specimen sequenced in a study of T cells in Graves' hyperthyroidism and ophthalmopathy (dated by TCRdb to about 2019). Libraries came from multiplex PCR. Sequencing was performed on an Illumina HiSeq 2000. TCR beta CDR3 regions were amplified from RNA transcripts. A first-round RT-PCR of the TCR CDR3 used the HTBI primer set with the Qiagen OneStep RT-PCR kit. TCRdb ran its own pipeline on the public reads, namely fastp trimming at Q25 and MiXCR clone calling, and kept in-frame beta chains. CDR3 protein duplicates are merged, each entry listing the most common genes and DNA. Within this sample are about 290,000 distinct CDR3 sequences, with around 16% of them counted one time only. The ten largest account for 33% of the sample. The sequenced sample consisted of blood. The source is a man between 25 and 39 years old with Graves' hyperthyroidism.

There are many counts of this clonotype. This rearrangement joins TRBV5-8 to TRBJ2-2, with D possibly matching TRBD2 (6 bases). CDR3 size: 16 residues. Germline CDR1 and CDR2: SGHTS and YDEGEE. The ends were cut back, 4 bases at V and 3 bases at J, with 16 bases in the middle. The CDR3 loop reads CASSIPGRDYTGELFF. The CDR3 DNA reads TGTGCCAGCAGCATACCCGGCCGGGACTACACCGGGGAGCTGTTTTTT. The full variable domain, rest sourced from reference TRBV5-8 and TRBJ2-2, is EAGVTQSPTHLIKTRGQQATLRCSPISGHTSVYWYQQALGLGLQFLLWYDEGEERNRGNFPPRFSGRQFPNYSSELNVNALELEDSALYLCASSIPGRDYTGELFFGEGSRLTVL.

This chain uses TRBV6-1 with TRBJ1-1; no definite D call. V was shortened by 7 bases and J by 6 bases, with 15 bases between the two germline ends. Germline-derived CDR1 and CDR2 are MNHNS and SASEGT. This CDR3 is 13 amino acids long. The CDR3 sequence: CASNPMNPPEAFF. CDR3 nucleotide sequence: TGTGCCAGCAACCCCATGAATCCCCCTGAAGCTTTCTTT.

This clonotype occurred many times. The genes are TRBV12-3 or TRBV12-4 and TRBJ1-1; maybe TRBD1 (6 bases). This CDR3 contains 16 residues. The V end lost 5 bases, the J end lost 0 bases, and 16 bases lay between the germline ends. The CDR3 DNA follows: TGTGCCAGCAGTACCGGGGGCCGGATCATGAACACTGAAGCTTTCTTT. Protein sequence: CASSTGGRIMNTEAFF.

In nucleotides, the CDR3 is TGTGCCAGCAGCCAAGGGCTGACAGGGGCTGGAAACACCATATATTTT. It encodes CASSQGLTGAGNTIYF. The V gene is TRBV14, the J gene TRBJ1-3, with 8 bases fitting TRBD1. Germline CDR1 SGHDN, CDR2 FVKESK. V lost 1 base to trimming and J lost 2 bases; unmatched junction nucleotides: 4. This CDR3 spans 16 amino acids.

In its sample, this clonotype was seen a few times. The V and J genes are TRBV6-1 and TRBJ2-1; D might be TRBD2 (6 bases). The V gene's germline CDR1 is MNHNS and CDR2 SASEGT. Trimming cost V 10 bases and J 9 bases, with 16 bases left between them. This CDR3 has 12 residues. CDR3 nucleotide sequence: TGTGCCACCCTTCCCGGAGCGGGTGAGCAGTTCTTC. It translates to CATLPGAGEQFF.

Comment on this clonotype: The junction and the germline gene differ at one end; a read error may be behind it. V and J are TRBV29-1 and TRBJ2-1, with no clear D. The CDR3 is 12 residues long. Germline CDR1 and CDR2: SQVTM and ANQGSEA. The DNA of the CDR3 is TGCGGCGTTGAATTACTTTATAATGAGCAGTTCTTC. Its translation: CGVELLYNEQFF.

In regard to this clonotype: This could be a read error, since a much larger clone is one nucleotide away. The CDR3 nucleotides are TGTGCCGCCAGTGACGCTGGGCGGGCCTCCTACAATGAGCAGTTCTTC. Translation: CAASDAGRASYNEQFF. The V call is TRBV24-1, the J call TRBJ2-1; D might be TRBD2 (5 bases). The germline V gene has CDR1 KGHDR and CDR2 SFDVKD. This CDR3 has 16 amino acids.

This clonotype has ten or more counts. The V gene is TRBV11-2, the J gene TRBJ2-7; no clear D. V was trimmed by 5 bases and J by 2 bases, leaving 19 bases between them. Per germline, CDR1 SGHAT and CDR2 FQNNGV. This CDR3 region has 16 residues. The CDR3 loop is CASSHRIRFNTYEQYF. Written as DNA, the CDR3 is TGTGCCAGCAGCCATAGGATAAGATTCAATACCTACGAGCAGTACTTC.

In this sample, this clonotype turned up many times. The CDR3: CASSATVNTGELFF. The CDR3 nucleotides read TGTGCCAGCAGCGCGACAGTGAACACCGGGGAGCTGTTTTTT. This sequence joins TRBV7-3 and TRBJ2-2, with TRBD1 as a possible D gene (5 bases). Germline CDR1 and CDR2: SGHTA and FQGTGA. This CDR3 spans 14 amino acids. The V end was cut by 5 bases, the J end by 1 base, with 8 bases between.

The genes are TRBV20-1 and TRBJ1-6; tentatively, D is TRBD1 (5 bases). V was clipped by 8 bases and J by 6 bases, with 17 bases between them. Germline CDR1 DFQATT, CDR2 SNEGSKA (reference sequence). The CDR3 contains 14 residues. The CDR3 region has the DNA TGCAGTCCCCTCCACGACAGTTTTAATTCACCCCTCCACTTT. Protein sequence: CSPLHDSFNSPLHF.

The chain couples TRBV5-6 to TRBJ1-1, with TRBD1 as a possible D gene (5 bases). V lost 5 bases and J 4 bases, leaving 12 bases between the germline ends. Germline lookup yields CDR1 SGHDT and CDR2 YYEEEE. The CDR3 runs to 13 residues. CDR3 loop: CASRGVAGTEAFF. In DNA form, the CDR3 reads TGTGCCAGCAGAGGGGTGGCGGGCACTGAAGCTTTCTTT.

At least ten counts were recorded for this clonotype. The V call is TRBV7-9, the J call TRBJ2-3, with D tentatively TRBD2 (5 bases). Germline CDR1 and CDR2: SEHNR and FQNEAQ (reference sequence). This CDR3 comprises 13 residues. V lost 8 bases and J lost 2, with 11 bases in between. The CDR3 DNA is TGTGCCAGCCTCCGGGAACTCACAGATACGCAGTATTTT. Amino acid sequence: CASLRELTDTQYF.

Many counts were recorded for this clonotype. The chain combines TRBV10-2 with TRBJ2-7, with TRBD2 matching over 10 bases. The V gene end was trimmed by 0 bases and the J gene end by 4 bases; junction bases not matched to a gene: 6. In germline, CDR1 is WSHSY, CDR2 SAAADI. The CDR3 consists of 16 residues. For the CDR3, the DNA is TGCGCCAGCAGTGAGTCGCTAGCGGGAGAATTATACGAGCAGTACTTC. It codes for CASSESLAGELYEQYF.

The V call is TRBV7-9, the J call TRBJ2-3; 7 bases are shared with TRBD2. CDR3 length equals 14 residues. Germline CDR1 and CDR2: SEHNR and FQNEAQ (reference sequence). V dropped 3 bases and J dropped 4; count of bases not matched to a gene: 4. The chain's CDR3 is CASSFGLGSDTQYF. The CDR3 DNA is TGTGCCAGCAGCTTTGGACTAGGCTCAGATACGCAGTATTTT.

This clonotype was seen ten or more times. V usage is TRBV5-1 and J usage is TRBJ1-2, with no clear D. V lost 3 bases to trimming and J lost 8 bases, with 17 bases between them. Germline V gene data show CDR1 as SGHRS and CDR2 as YFSETQ. The CDR3 length is 14 residues. The CDR3, as DNA: TGCGCCAGCAGCTACGATGATATAACGGGGGGCTACACCTTC. This translates into CASSYDDITGGYTF.

This chain uses TRBV13 with TRBJ2-7, with unresolved D. The CDR3 covers 14 residues. Looked up from germline, CDR1 is PRHDT and CDR2 is FYEKMQ (reference sequence). V was shortened by 4 bases and J by 2 bases, with 12 bases between the two germline ends. The CDR3 sequence: CASSSSVRAYEQYF. CDR3 nucleotides: TGTGCCAGCAGCTCCAGTGTTCGCGCCTACGAGCAGTACTTC.

There are a few counts of this clonotype. The chain carries TRBV19 and TRBJ1-1; D gene ambiguous. The germline CDR1 and CDR2 sequences are LNHDA and SQIVND (reference sequence). The CDR3 has 14 amino acids. V gave up 5 bases and J gave up 1 base, with 11 bases separating them. CDR3 coding DNA: TGTGCCAGTAGTTCGGCAGCGTCGAACACTGAAGCTTTCTTT. It specifies CASSSAASNTEAFF.

On this clonotype: This may come from a read error, since a much larger clone is one base off. The rearrangement joins TRBV6-5 to TRBJ2-2; TRBD1 is a possible D gene (5 bases). The V end lost 4 bases, the J end lost 2 bases, and 20 bases lay between the germline ends. The CDR3 spans 18 residues. CDR1 is MNHEY and CDR2 is SVGAGI in the germline V gene. CDR3 sequence: CASSLSLGRVINTGELFF. CDR3 coding DNA: TGTGCCAGCAGTTTAAGTCTGGGGCGAGTTATTAACACCGGGGAGCTGTTTTTT.